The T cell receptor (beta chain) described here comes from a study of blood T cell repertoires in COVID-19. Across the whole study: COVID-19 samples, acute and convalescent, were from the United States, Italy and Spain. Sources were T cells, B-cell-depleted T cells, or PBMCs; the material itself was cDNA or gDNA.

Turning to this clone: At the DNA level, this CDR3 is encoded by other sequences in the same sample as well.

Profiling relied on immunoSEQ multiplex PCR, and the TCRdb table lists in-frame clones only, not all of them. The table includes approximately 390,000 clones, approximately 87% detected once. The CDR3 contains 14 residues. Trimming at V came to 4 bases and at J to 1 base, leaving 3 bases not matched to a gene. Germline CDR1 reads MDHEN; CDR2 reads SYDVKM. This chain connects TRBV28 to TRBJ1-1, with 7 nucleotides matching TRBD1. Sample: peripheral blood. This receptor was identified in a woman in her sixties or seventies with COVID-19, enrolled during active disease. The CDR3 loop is CASSSGTANTEAFF. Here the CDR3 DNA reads TGTGCCAGCAGTTCCGGGACAGCGAACACTGAAGCTTTCTTT.